Sequencing of this T cell receptor (beta chain) was carried out in a study of long-term antiretroviral therapy in people with HIV. Trimming pared 2 bases from V and 4 bases from J, leaving 18 bases between. Germline-derived CDR1 and CDR2 are SGHAT and FQNNGV. The CDR3 length is 16 residues. Run at survey level, the immunoSEQ assay was version v3.0. This table comes from immunoSEQ multiplex PCR, and its TCRdb copy is limited to in-frame clones, with some not included. The data show roughly 12,000 clones, 80% to 85% seen once. Sequenced here: unsorted PBMCs, sampled 1.2 years after starting antiretroviral therapy. The rearrangement links TRBV11-2 to TRBJ2-7; D may match TRBD1 or TRBD2 (7 bases each). This clonotype was sampled from a middle-aged man with HIV. CDR3 bases: TGTGCCAGCAGCTTAAATCGAGCCAGGGGGGGTTACGAGCAGTACTTC. This sequence encodes CASSLNRARGGYEQYF. The complete variable domain, with remaining parts taken from reference TRBV11-2 and TRBJ2-7, reads EAGVAQSPRYKIIEKRQSVAFWCNPISGHATLYWYQQILGQGPKLLIQFQNNGVVDDSQLPKDRFSAERLKGVDSTLKIQPAKLEDSAVYLCASSLNRARGGYEQYFGPGTRLTVT.